These 15 T cell receptor beta chains came from one sample sequenced in a study of molecular identifiers for immune sequencing clone quantification. From the PCR reads, TCRdb called clonotypes with MiXCR, one entry per CDR3 protein. The sample has about 630,000 distinct CDR3 sequences; 25% are singletons. Source material: naive CD8+ T cells from blood, with Jurkat cell RNA spiked in. Subset in this sample: FACS-sorted CD8+CD4-CCR7+CD45RA+ naive T cells. All receptors come from a human donor in good health. Some libraries in this study had Jurkat cell RNA spiked in.

This clonotype was counted ten times or more. The V and J genes are TRBV25-1 and TRBJ2-7; 10 positions match TRBD1. The CDR3 covers 14 residues. In germline, CDR1 is MGHDK, CDR2 SYGVNS. V lost 3 bases to trimming and J lost 5 bases; unmatched junction nucleotides: 4. The CDR3 sequence is CASSEIGTGDEQYF. The CDR3 bases are TGTGCCAGCAGTGAGATCGGGACAGGGGACGAGCAGTACTTC.

As concerns this clonotype: The junction differs from germline at one of its ends, possibly a read error. This rearrangement joins TRBV4-3 to TRBJ2-6; perhaps TRBD1 as D (5 bases). The germline V gene has CDR1 LGHNA and CDR2 YSLEER. The CDR3 has 17 residues. In DNA form, the CDR3 reads TGCGCCAGCAGCCAAGATCTCTCGCAGGCTGGGGCCCCCGTCCTGCCTTTC. As protein: CASSQDLSQAGAPVLPF.

As concerns this clonotype: The junction departs from the called germline gene at one end, perhaps through a read error. The rearrangement uses TRBV11-2 and TRBJ2-7; 8 bases are a match to TRBD2. Germline values: CDR1 SGHAT, CDR2 FQNNGV. CDR3 length equals 15 residues. The CDR3 bases are TGTGCCAGCAGCCCCCCAGCGGGAGTTGGGTACGCGCAGTACTTC. Its translation is CASSPPAGVGYAQYF.

CDR3 region: CASSTTEPKNTEAFF. DNA for the CDR3: TGTGCCAGCAGTACCACGGAACCGAAGAACACTGAAGCTTTCTTT. The chain recombines TRBV27 with TRBJ1-1, with D hard to call. The CDR3 sequence is 15 residues long. Germline lookup yields CDR1 MNHEY and CDR2 SMNVEV (reference sequence). V was clipped by 5 bases and J by 1 base, with 14 bases between them.

Only a few counts were recorded for this clonotype. CDR3 coding DNA: TGCAGTGCTAACCGGGGGAACTACAATGAGCAGTTCTTC. Translating it yields CSANRGNYNEQFF. The V and J genes are TRBV20-1 and TRBJ2-1, with a possible D match to TRBD2 (6 bases). V shed 4 bases and J shed 3 bases, with 10 bases lying between them. The CDR3 covers 13 residues. In germline, CDR1 is DFQATT, CDR2 SNEGSKA (reference sequence).

Notes on this clonotype: A read error may explain this, as a much larger clone is one base away. This sequence joins TRBV7-6 and TRBJ1-4, with 9 bases identical to TRBD1. Germline assignment: CDR1 SGHVS and CDR2 FNYEAQ. The CDR3 runs 14 residues. CDR3 nucleotide sequence: TGTGCCAACAGCCCGGGACAGGGTCGCGAAAAACTGTTTTTT. Its protein is CANSPGQGREKLFF.

This clonotype was detected many times. J is TRBJ1-1 and V is TRBV7-2, with D perhaps matching TRBD1 (5 bases). Per the germline V gene, CDR1 is SGHTA and CDR2 is FQGNSA. The CDR3 has 14 amino acids. The V and J ends lost 5 bases and 4 bases respectively, with 14 bases between them. For the CDR3, the DNA is TGTGCCAGCAGCCCCGGGCTGGGGGGCACTGAAGCTTTCTTT. Translated, it gives CASSPGLGGTEAFF.

This clonotype occurred many times. The J gene is TRBJ2-3, the V gene TRBV7-9, with 7 nucleotides matching TRBD2. Germline CDR1 SEHNR, CDR2 FQNEAQ (reference sequence). The junction had 3 bases not matched to a gene; V was cut back by 1 base and J by 2 bases. The CDR3 runs 15 residues. The CDR3 sequence is CASSLVAGVTDTQYF. The CDR3 DNA reads TGTGCCAGCAGCTTAGTGGCGGGGGTCACAGATACGCAGTATTTT.

The CDR3 is CASTATGEQFF. For the CDR3, the DNA is TGTGCCAGCACCGCCACCGGTGAGCAGTTCTTC. The gene calls are TRBV6-2 or TRBV6-3 and TRBJ2-1, with D uncertain. The V gene's germline CDR1 is MNHEY and CDR2 SVGEGT. Trimming shortened V by 7 bases and J by 9 bases, and 10 bases separated the two germline ends. This CDR3 is built from 11 residues.

This clonotype has a count of ten or more. The V gene is TRBV6-2 or TRBV6-3, the J gene TRBJ2-3, with a possible D match to TRBD1 (6 bases). Germline assignment: CDR1 MNHEY and CDR2 SVGEGT. V lost 4 bases to trimming and J lost 3 bases, with 23 bases between them. The CDR3 spans 18 residues. CDR3 coding DNA: TGTGCCAGCAGTTCTAACAGGGTTCCTCTGGGGTTGACAGATACGCAGTATTTT. Encoded protein: CASSSNRVPLGLTDTQYF.

This clonotype has a count of ten or more. The rearrangement uses TRBV6-2 or TRBV6-3 and TRBJ2-3; D tentatively reads TRBD1 or TRBD2 (5 bases each). Trimming left V 0 bases short and J 2 bases short, with 21 bases between. This CDR3 is 19 amino acids long. In germline, CDR1 is MNHEY, CDR2 SVGEGT. The CDR3 nucleotides read TGTGCCAGCAGTTACTCGATAAGAAACGGGGACCAGAACACAGATACGCAGTATTTT. Amino acid sequence: CASSYSIRNGDQNTDTQYF.

With respect to this clonotype: It is likely a read error, because the conserved phenylalanine at the end of the CDR3 is missing. V and J are TRBV7-9 and TRBJ2-2; a possible D gene is TRBD2 (5 bases). This CDR3 comprises 15 residues. Germline V lookup: CDR1 SEHNR, CDR2 FQNEAQ (reference sequence). V was trimmed by 5 bases and J by 1 base, leaving 11 bases between them. The CDR3 DNA reads as TGTGCCAGCAGCCACGGGGTACAGAACACCGGGGAGCTGTTTGTT. Translated: CASSHGVQNTGELFV.

This clonotype was seen a few times. A read error may produce the germline difference seen at one junction end. The CDR3: CAWSVGGEPYF. The DNA for the CDR3 is TGTGCCTGGAGTGTTGGGGGTGAGCCGTACTTC. V is TRBV30 and J is TRBJ2-7; D may correspond to TRBD1 or TRBD2 (5 bases each). CDR1 is GTSNPN, CDR2 SVGIG, per germline (reference sequence). The CDR3 contains 11 residues.

As concerns this clonotype: Likely a read error: the CDR3 ends without its conserved phenylalanine or tryptophan. The V call is TRBV7-6, the J call TRBJ1-2; TRBD1 matches at 12 bases. This CDR3 has 15 amino acids. Per germline, CDR1 SGHVS and CDR2 FNYEAQ. This CDR3 is CASSLGTGGDYGYTL. The DNA for the CDR3 is TGTGCCAGCAGTTTAGGGACAGGGGGCGACTATGGCTACACCCTC.

Points on this clonotype: It may be a read error: a sequence one base away is much more abundant. The genes are TRBV20-1 and TRBJ1-1; D not certain. This CDR3 spans 12 amino acids. CDR1 and CDR2 (germline): DFQATT, SNEGSKA (reference sequence). The CDR3 region has the DNA TGCAGTGCTAGACAGCTGAACACTGAAGTTTTCTTT. Its translation: CSARQLNTEVFF.